Below, 29 T cell receptor beta chains from the same sample are listed, as sequenced in a study of cytomegalovirus exposure and HLA in healthy donors (dated by TCRdb to between 2016 and 2019). Library prep was done by the immunoSEQ multiplex PCR assay. The multiplex PCR relied on a mix of 60 forward primers for TCR Vbeta segments and 13 reverse primers for TCR Jbeta segments. This is the immuneACCESS table as TCRdb keeps it, with only in-frame sequences that have V and J called. A part of the clones is gone; compared with another copy, unresolved V genes explain less than half, and the rest is unexplained. The sample records tens of thousands of clones, roughly 85% of which are singletons. The ten top clones hold roughly 2.5% of the sample. Source material: PBMCs. These receptors came from a man aged 30-40 years in good health and CMV-seronegative.

V gene TRBV28 combines with J gene TRBJ1-4; D might be TRBD1 (5 bases). Per the germline V gene, CDR1 is MDHEN and CDR2 is SYDVKM. The CDR3 covers 15 residues. V gave up 10 bases and J gave up 2 bases, with 17 bases separating them. The CDR3 sequence is CATNQGAGTNEKLFF. CDR3 DNA sequence: TGTGCCACTAACCAGGGTGCAGGGACTAATGAAAAACTGTTTTTT.

This chain connects TRBV6-5 to TRBJ2-7; the D gene is possibly TRBD2 (5 bases). Trimming took off 6 bases at V and 7 bases at J, with 22 bases between the two ends. This CDR3 is 15 amino acids long. Germline V gene data show CDR1 as MNHEY and CDR2 as SVGAGI. For the CDR3, the DNA is TGTGCCAGCAGACTAGACACTGGGCTAGGAAGGGAGCAGTACTTC. This encodes CASRLDTGLGREQYF.

The V call is TRBV5-4, the J call TRBJ2-7; D is undetermined. CDR1 is SGHNT, CDR2 YYREEE, per germline (reference sequence). CDR3 size: 16 residues. The ends were cut back, 0 bases at V and 0 bases at J, with 13 bases in the middle. CDR3 DNA sequence: TGTGCCAGCAGCTTGGAAGGAGCCAGAAGCTCCTACGAGCAGTACTTC. It is translated as CASSLEGARSSYEQYF.

The rearrangement uses TRBV5-1 and TRBJ2-1; TRBD2 might be the D (5 bases). The V gene's germline CDR1 is SGHRS and CDR2 YFSETQ. The CDR3 totals 15 residues. Trimming cost V 0 bases and J 7 bases, with 14 bases left between them. The CDR3 here is CASSLENSEWNEQFF. The CDR3 DNA sequence: TGCGCCAGCAGCTTGGAGAATAGCGAGTGGAATGAGCAGTTCTTC.

V gene TRBV5-6 combines with J gene TRBJ2-5, with 8 bases that match TRBD2. V lost 4 bases, J lost 11 bases, and 19 bases stayed unmatched. The CDR3 is 16 residues long. From germline, CDR1 is SGHDT and CDR2 YYEEEE. CDR3 bases: TGTGCCAGCAGCCCGGGAGGTGTCGCGGGAGCGGGGGAGCAGTACTTC. Amino acids: CASSPGGVAGAGEQYF.

This clone occurred a few times. The chain links TRBV4-2 to TRBJ1-5; D possibly corresponds to TRBD1 (6 bases). This CDR3 is built from 14 residues. From germline, CDR1 is LGHNA and CDR2 YNFKEQ. Trimming stripped 5 bases from V and 5 bases from J, with 13 bases between. As DNA, the CDR3 is TGTGCCAGCAGCGGAACAGGGATGGATCAGCCCCAGCATTTT. Its translation: CASSGTGMDQPQHF.

The chain uses TRBV5-1 and TRBJ2-3, with D maybe TRBD2 (6 bases). Germline CDR1 and CDR2: SGHRS and YFSETQ. The V end was cut by 6 bases, the J end by 11 bases, with 16 bases between. The CDR3 is 12 residues long. DNA of the CDR3: TGCGCCAGCACCTCACTGGGGACTCAGCAGTATTTT. This encodes CASTSLGTQQYF.

In the case of this clone: The missing conserved phenylalanine or tryptophan at the end of this CDR3 makes a read error likely. The limits of the CDR3 on the DNA are not certain, so only TCRdb's listed CDR3 is given. The rearrangement uses TRBV20-1 and TRBJ2-4; the listed D gene, TRBD1, was not tested against the DNA. A total of 8 residues make up the CDR3, ends included. Looked up from germline, CDR1 is DFQATT and CDR2 is SNEGSKA (reference sequence). This CDR3 reads CSAPAPPQ.

The chain joins TRBV5-4 to TRBJ2-7, with D possibly TRBD2 on 5 matching bases. Germline values: CDR1 SGHNT, CDR2 YYREEE (reference sequence). V was clipped by 0 bases and J by 2 bases, with 15 bases between them. CDR3 size: 16 residues. The CDR3 spells CASSLARSSSPYEQYF. The CDR3 nucleotides are TGTGCCAGCAGCTTGGCGAGGTCTAGCTCCCCCTACGAGCAGTACTTC. Full variable domain (rest looked up from reference TRBV5-4 and TRBJ2-7): ETGVTQSPTHLIKTRGQQVTLRCSSQSGHNTVSWYQQALGQGPQFIFQYYREEENGRGNFPPRFSGLQFPNYSSELNVNALELDDSALYLCASSLARSSSPYEQYFGPGTRLTVT.

This chain joins TRBV30 and TRBJ1-2; D unclear. Germline loops: CDR1 GTSNPN, CDR2 SVGIG (reference sequence). Trimming pared 8 bases from V and 8 bases from J, leaving 15 bases between. The CDR3 is 11 amino acids. The CDR3 loop is CAQRTPGGYTF. Written as DNA, the CDR3 is TGTGCCCAACGTACACCGGGGGGCTACACCTTC.

V and J are TRBV7-2 and TRBJ2-2, with D uncertain. CDR1 is SGHTA, CDR2 FQGNSA, per germline. The CDR3 covers 12 residues. V lost 2 bases, J lost 10 bases, and 8 bases lay in between. As DNA, the CDR3 is TGTGCCAGCAGCTTATCGGTCCCGGAGCTGTTTTTT. Its protein is CASSLSVPELFF.

The J gene is TRBJ1-2, the V gene TRBV13; TRBD1 might be the D (5 bases). This CDR3 has 16 residues. Germline CDR1 and CDR2: PRHDT and FYEKMQ (reference sequence). V lost 5 bases and J lost 0, with 16 bases in between. The CDR3 reads CASSPGGGGANYGYTF. The CDR3 nucleotides read TGTGCCAGCAGCCCAGGTGGGGGGGGAGCTAACTATGGCTACACCTTC.

Regarding this clone: Relative to the germline gene, one junction end is altered; a read error may explain this. The same CDR3 can be traced to other DNA sequences in this sample. This CDR3 is CASSPRGDGISGNTIYF. The CDR3 DNA reads TGTGCCAGCAGCCCCCGGGGGGACGGCATTTCTGGAAACACCATATACTTT. The chain carries TRBV5-4 and TRBJ1-3; tentative D call: TRBD1 (5 bases). Germline assignment: CDR1 SGHNT and CDR2 YYREEE (reference sequence). CDR3 length equals 17 residues.

The CDR3 nucleotides read TGTGCCTGGAGAAACTTCGGGGAGAGGGATTACTTC. Translating it yields CAWRNFGERDYF. This chain connects TRBV30 to TRBJ2-7, with D perhaps matching TRBD2 (5 bases). The V end was cut by 3 bases, the J end by 13 bases, with 19 bases between. Germline values: CDR1 GTSNPN, CDR2 SVGIG (reference sequence). This CDR3 is 12 amino acids long.

The rearrangement links TRBV9 to TRBJ2-5, with TRBD2 matching over 7 bases. CDR3 length: 15 residues. The junction had 6 bases not matched to a gene; V was cut back by 0 bases and J by 4 bases. Germline loops: CDR1 SGDLS, CDR2 YYNGEE. The CDR3 spells CASSVGSGGRETQYF. CDR3 in DNA: TGTGCCAGCAGCGTAGGGTCGGGGGGAAGAGAGACCCAGTACTTC.

This chain uses TRBV9 with TRBJ2-5; 11 nucleotides align to TRBD2. The CDR3 has 17 amino acids. Losses at the gene ends were 0 bases for V and 3 bases for J; bases not matched to a gene: 7. Germline V lookup: CDR1 SGDLS, CDR2 YYNGEE. The CDR3 loop is CASSVGSSGGSKETQYF. The CDR3 DNA reads as TGTGCCAGCAGCGTAGGCTCTAGCGGGGGGAGTAAAGAGACCCAGTACTTC.

This clone was found once. The rearrangement uses TRBV15 and TRBJ2-3; no clear D gene. This CDR3 spans 11 amino acids. Germline CDR1 is LNHNV and CDR2 is YYDKDF (reference sequence). Trimming cost V 3 bases and J 9 bases, with 7 bases left between them. CDR3 sequence (DNA): TGTGCCACCAGCAGGACTGGGACGCAGTATTTT. Translating gives CATSRTGTQYF.

The V and J genes are TRBV7-8 and TRBJ1-1; 7 bases map to TRBD1. This CDR3 has 14 amino acids. Germline CDR1 reads SGHVS; CDR2 reads FQNEAQ. The junction had 5 bases not matched to a gene; V was cut back by 3 bases and J by 4 bases. The CDR3 protein is CASSFDRQGTEAFF. The CDR3 bases are TGTGCCAGCAGCTTTGATCGACAGGGCACTGAAGCTTTCTTT. The full variable domain, with the rest looked up from reference TRBV7-8 and TRBJ1-1, is GAGVSQSPRYKVAKRGQDVALRCDPISGHVSLFWYQQALGQGPEFLTYFQNEAQLDKSGLPSDRFFAERPEGSVSTLKIQRTQQEDSAVYLCASSFDRQGTEAFFGQGTRLTVV.

This clone was seen once. This chain uses TRBV7-9 with TRBJ1-1; D is undetermined. Germline CDR1 reads SEHNR; CDR2 reads FQNEAQ (reference sequence). The CDR3 is 11 amino acids. Trimming took off 7 bases at V and 5 bases at J, with 8 bases between the two ends. The CDR3 DNA reads as TGTGCCAGCACCCCCCTTACTGAAGCTTTCTTT. Protein: CASTPLTEAFF.

The CDR3 loop is CAWTGTSGYNEQFF. The CDR3 DNA is TGTGCCTGGACGGGGACTAGCGGGTACAATGAGCAGTTCTTC. The genes are TRBV30 and TRBJ2-1, with 12 positions matching TRBD2. Germline V CDR1 and CDR2: GTSNPN, SVGIG (reference sequence). This CDR3 is 14 amino acids long. The trim removed 4 bases at V and 4 bases at J, leaving 2 bases unmatched.

This clone has just a few counts. The V call is TRBV19, the J call TRBJ2-7; D uncertain. There are 13 residues in the CDR3. Germline CDR1 and CDR2: LNHDA and SQIVND (reference sequence). V shed 2 bases and J shed 0 bases, with 5 bases lying between them. CDR3 amino acids: CASSISSSYEQYF. CDR3 bases: TGTGCCAGTAGTATATCCAGCTCCTACGAGCAGTACTTC.

This chain uses TRBV7-8 with TRBJ2-5; 7 bases are a match to TRBD1. The CDR3 contains 14 residues. Germline V gives CDR1 SGHVS, CDR2 FQNEAQ. Germline trimming cut 5 bases from V and 2 bases from J; bases unmatched to any gene: 5. Here the CDR3 DNA reads TGTGCCAGCAGCCTAAACAGGGGACAAGAGACCCAGTACTTC. Protein product: CASSLNRGQETQYF.

This rearrangement joins TRBV5-1 to TRBJ2-3; TRBD1 agrees at 7 bases. Losses at the gene ends were 7 bases for V and 2 bases for J; bases not matched to a gene: 7. Germline values: CDR1 SGHRS, CDR2 YFSETQ. This CDR3 has 14 residues. This chain's CDR3 is CASSGQSYTDTQYF. CDR3 DNA sequence: TGCGCCAGCTCGGGACAGAGTTACACAGATACGCAGTATTTT. Drawing the rest from reference TRBV5-1 and TRBJ2-3, the complete variable domain is KAGVTQTPRYLIKTRGQQVTLSCSPISGHRSVSWYQQTPGQGLQFLFEYFSETQRNKGNFPGRFSGRQFSNSRSEMNVSTLELGDSALYLCASSGQSYTDTQYFGPGTRLTVL.

This chain uses TRBV27 with TRBJ2-7; TRBD2 matches at 10 bases. This CDR3 region has 15 residues. The junction had 7 bases not matched to a gene; V was cut back by 3 bases and J by 5 bases. The V gene's germline CDR1 is MNHEY and CDR2 SMNVEV (reference sequence). CDR3 residues: CASSFKAGGPDEQYF. CDR3 DNA: TGTGCCAGCAGTTTCAAAGCGGGAGGGCCAGACGAGCAGTACTTC.

The chain uses TRBV5-4 and TRBJ2-1; 13 bases align to TRBD2. This CDR3 contains 18 residues. Germline CDR1 SGHNT, CDR2 YYREEE (reference sequence). V was pared by 3 bases and J by 0 bases, with 6 bases of the junction left unmatched. The CDR3 is CASSSGLAGYGSYNEQFF. CDR3 in DNA: TGTGCCAGCAGCTCGGGACTAGCGGGATATGGCTCCTACAATGAGCAGTTCTTC.

This clone was found a few times. The CDR3 reads CASSEEGASIDEKLFF. In DNA, the CDR3 is TGTGCCAGCAGTGAAGAGGGGGCCTCTATAGATGAAAAACTGTTTTTT. The rearrangement links TRBV6-1 to TRBJ1-4; 7 bases agree with TRBD1. CDR1 MNHNS and CDR2 SASEGT come from the germline V gene. After removal of 1 base from V and 6 bases from J, the junction contained 8 bases not matched to a gene. This CDR3 is 16 amino acids long.

This clone appeared a single time. This chain links TRBV6-6 with TRBJ1-2, with D uncertain. CDR1 and CDR2 (germline): MNHNY, SVGAGI (reference sequence). The germline V and J ends were trimmed by 5 bases and 4 bases, with 20 bases remaining between them. The CDR3 is made up of 16 amino acids. Here the CDR3 DNA reads TGTGCCAGCAGTCACACCGGCGCGGTCGAGACCTATGGCTACACCTTC. It translates to CASSHTGAVETYGYTF.

As concerns this clone: An end of the junction does not agree with germline; a read error may underlie this. The chain employs TRBV7-2 and TRBJ1-3; D is unclear. CDR1 is SGHTA, CDR2 FQGNSA, per germline. The CDR3 has 15 residues. The CDR3 DNA sequence: TGTGCCAGCAGCTTAGGCACCGGGGTTGGAGACACCATATATTTT. This translates into CASSLGTGVGDTIYF.

This chain joins TRBV7-3 and TRBJ2-5; D might be TRBD2 (6 bases). With 5 bases removed from V and 3 bases from J, the gap between germline ends came to 13 bases. The CDR3 spans 14 residues. CDR1 and CDR2 (germline): SGHTA, FQGTGA. CDR3 region: CASSPSGGEETQYF. CDR3 nucleotide sequence: TGTGCCAGCAGCCCAAGTGGAGGGGAAGAGACCCAGTACTTC. Drawing the rest from reference TRBV7-3 and TRBJ2-5, the complete variable domain is GAGVSQTPSNKVTEKGKYVELRCDPISGHTALYWYRQSLGQGPEFLIYFQGTGAADDSGLPNDRFFAVRPEGSVSTLKIQRTERGDSAVYLCASSPSGGEETQYFGPGTRLLVL.